This T cell receptor beta chain was documented in a study of blood T cell repertoires in COVID-19. Study-wide background: Collection of acute and convalescent COVID-19 samples took place in the United States, Italy and Spain. PBMCs, B-cell-depleted T cells, or T cells were the source of the cDNA or gDNA that made up the material.

Authors' methods: Nucleated cell counts were estimated from reference gene primer amplification. Generated by immunoSEQ multiplex PCR, the TCRdb table keeps only in-frame clones and is missing some. Clone size and the V and J calls come from that table; the DNA yielded D and trimming. The table lists about 150,000 clones, 65% to 90% of them singletons. The receptor was derived from a woman in her 50s with acute or convalescent COVID-19. Sample: peripheral blood.

The CDR3 reads CASSMGTVINQPQHF. CDR3 nucleotides: TGTGCCAGTAGTATGGGGACAGTTATCAATCAGCCCCAGCATTTT. This chain connects TRBV19 to TRBJ1-5, with TRBD1 identical over 7 bases. The CDR3 sequence is 15 residues long. Unmatched junction bases numbered 5, after V lost 3 bases and J lost 3 bases. Germline V CDR1 and CDR2: LNHDA, SQIVND (reference sequence).